This T cell receptor beta chain was sequenced for a study of shared T cell receptors in the human thymus. TCRdb keeps only in-frame clones here, not all; method: immunoSEQ multiplex PCR. The table includes roughly 68,000 clones, 90% to 95% detected once. The V end lost 1 base, the J end lost 8 bases, and 12 bases lay between the germline ends. This CDR3 contains 14 residues. CDR1 and CDR2 from the germline V gene are MGHDK and SYGVNS. The rearrangement uses TRBV25-1 and TRBJ2-4, with D hard to call. Sample: thymocytes. This receptor was taken from a human donor. The CDR3 is CASSEFKNGDIQYF. The DNA for the CDR3 is TGTGCCAGCAGTGAATTTAAAAATGGGGACATTCAGTACTTC.